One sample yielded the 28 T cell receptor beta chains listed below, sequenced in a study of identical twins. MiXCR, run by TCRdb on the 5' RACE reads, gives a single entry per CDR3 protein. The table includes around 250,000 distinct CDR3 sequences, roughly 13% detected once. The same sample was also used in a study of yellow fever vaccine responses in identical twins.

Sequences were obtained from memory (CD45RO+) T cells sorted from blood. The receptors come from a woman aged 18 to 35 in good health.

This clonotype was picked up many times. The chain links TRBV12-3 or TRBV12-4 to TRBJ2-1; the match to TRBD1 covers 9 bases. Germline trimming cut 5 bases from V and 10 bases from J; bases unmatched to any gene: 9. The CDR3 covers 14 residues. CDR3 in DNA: TGTGCCAGCAGTCCGCCTTGGGACAGGGAGGAGCAGTTCTTC. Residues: CASSPPWDREEQFF.

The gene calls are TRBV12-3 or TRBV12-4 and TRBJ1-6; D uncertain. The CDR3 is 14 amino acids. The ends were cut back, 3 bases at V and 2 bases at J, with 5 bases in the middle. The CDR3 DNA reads TGTGCCAGCAGTTTCACAGCCTATAATTCACCCCTCCACTTT. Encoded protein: CASSFTAYNSPLHF.

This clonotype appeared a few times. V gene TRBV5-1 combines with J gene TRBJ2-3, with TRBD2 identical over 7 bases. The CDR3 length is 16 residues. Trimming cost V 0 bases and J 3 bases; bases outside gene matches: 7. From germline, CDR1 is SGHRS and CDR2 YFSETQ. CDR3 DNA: TGCGCCAGCAGCTTGGGGCGGGCTAGCGGAACAGATACGCAGTATTTT. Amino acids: CASSLGRASGTDTQYF. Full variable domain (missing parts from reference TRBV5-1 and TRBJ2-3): KAGVTQTPRYLIKTRGQQVTLSCSPISGHRSVSWYQQTPGQGLQFLFEYFSETQRNKGNFPGRFSGRQFSNSRSEMNVSTLELGDSALYLCASSLGRASGTDTQYFGPGTRLTVL.

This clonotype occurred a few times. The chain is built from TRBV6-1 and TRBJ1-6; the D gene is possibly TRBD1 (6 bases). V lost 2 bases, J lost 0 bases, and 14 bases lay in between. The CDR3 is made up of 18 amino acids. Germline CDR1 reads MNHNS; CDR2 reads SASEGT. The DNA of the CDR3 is TGTGCCAGCAGTGAAATGGTGGGGGCAAGCTCCTATAATTCACCCCTCCACTTT. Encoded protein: CASSEMVGASSYNSPLHF.

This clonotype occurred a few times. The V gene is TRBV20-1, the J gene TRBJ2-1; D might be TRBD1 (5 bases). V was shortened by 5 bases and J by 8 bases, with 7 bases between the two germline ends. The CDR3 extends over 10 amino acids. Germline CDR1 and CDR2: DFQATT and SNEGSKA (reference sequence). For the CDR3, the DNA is TGCAGTGCTGACAGCTATGAGCAGTTCTTC. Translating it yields CSADSYEQFF.

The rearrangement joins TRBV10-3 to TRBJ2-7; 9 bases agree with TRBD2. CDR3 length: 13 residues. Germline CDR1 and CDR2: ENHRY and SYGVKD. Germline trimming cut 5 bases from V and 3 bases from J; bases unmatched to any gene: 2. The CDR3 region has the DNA TGTGCCATCAGTTCACTAGCGGGCTACGAGCAGTACTTC. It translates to CAISSLAGYEQYF.

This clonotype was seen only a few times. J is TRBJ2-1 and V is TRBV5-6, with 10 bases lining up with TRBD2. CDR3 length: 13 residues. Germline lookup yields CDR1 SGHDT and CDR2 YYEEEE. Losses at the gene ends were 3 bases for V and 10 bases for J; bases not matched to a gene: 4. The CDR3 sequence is CASSSGLALEQFF. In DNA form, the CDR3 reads TGTGCCAGCAGCTCGGGACTAGCGTTAGAGCAGTTCTTC.

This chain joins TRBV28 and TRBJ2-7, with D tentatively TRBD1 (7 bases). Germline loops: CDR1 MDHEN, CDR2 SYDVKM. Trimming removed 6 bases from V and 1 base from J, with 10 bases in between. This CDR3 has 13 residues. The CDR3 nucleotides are TGTGCCAGCAGGGCAGGGGGGTCCTACGAGCAGTACTTC. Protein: CASRAGGSYEQYF.

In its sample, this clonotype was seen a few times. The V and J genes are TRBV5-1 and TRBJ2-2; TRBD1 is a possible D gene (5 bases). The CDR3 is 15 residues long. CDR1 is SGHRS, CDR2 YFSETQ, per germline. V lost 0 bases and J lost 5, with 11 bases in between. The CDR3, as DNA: TGCGCCAGCAGCTTGGCGCTCCCAGGGACCGGGGAGCTGTTTTTT. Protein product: CASSLALPGTGELFF. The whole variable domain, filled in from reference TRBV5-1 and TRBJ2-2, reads KAGVTQTPRYLIKTRGQQVTLSCSPISGHRSVSWYQQTPGQGLQFLFEYFSETQRNKGNFPGRFSGRQFSNSRSEMNVSTLELGDSALYLCASSLALPGTGELFFGEGSRLTVL.

This chain's CDR3 is CASSIDNFQAPNQPQHF. The CDR3 DNA reads TGTGCCAGTAGTATAGACAACTTTCAGGCACCCAATCAGCCCCAGCATTTT. The chain has TRBV19 and TRBJ1-5, with D unclear. The CDR3 is 17 amino acids. CDR1 is LNHDA, CDR2 SQIVND, per germline (reference sequence). Trimming shortened V by 0 bases and J by 3 bases, and 15 bases separated the two germline ends.

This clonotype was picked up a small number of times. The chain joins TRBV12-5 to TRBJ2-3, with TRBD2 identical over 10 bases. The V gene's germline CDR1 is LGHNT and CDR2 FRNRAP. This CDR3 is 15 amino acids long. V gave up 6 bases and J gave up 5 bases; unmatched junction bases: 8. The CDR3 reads CASGPAGGPQDTQYF. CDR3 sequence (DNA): TGTGCTAGTGGCCCAGCGGGAGGGCCACAAGATACGCAGTATTTT.

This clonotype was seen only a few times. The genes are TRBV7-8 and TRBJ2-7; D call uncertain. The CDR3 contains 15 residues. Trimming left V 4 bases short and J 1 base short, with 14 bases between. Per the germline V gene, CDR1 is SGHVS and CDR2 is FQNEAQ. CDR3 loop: CASSWAPASSYEQYF. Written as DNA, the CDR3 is TGTGCCAGCAGCTGGGCTCCGGCCTCTTCCTACGAGCAGTACTTC. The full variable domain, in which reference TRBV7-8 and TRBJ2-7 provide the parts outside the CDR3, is GAGVSQSPRYKVAKRGQDVALRCDPISGHVSLFWYQQALGQGPEFLTYFQNEAQLDKSGLPSDRFFAERPEGSVSTLKIQRTQQEDSAVYLCASSWAPASSYEQYFGPGTRLTVT.

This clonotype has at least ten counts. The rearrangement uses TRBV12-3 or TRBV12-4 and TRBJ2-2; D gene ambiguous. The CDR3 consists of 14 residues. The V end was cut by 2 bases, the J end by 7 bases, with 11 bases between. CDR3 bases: TGTGCCAGCAGTTTAACCCCATTTAACGGGGAGCTGTTTTTT. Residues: CASSLTPFNGELFF.

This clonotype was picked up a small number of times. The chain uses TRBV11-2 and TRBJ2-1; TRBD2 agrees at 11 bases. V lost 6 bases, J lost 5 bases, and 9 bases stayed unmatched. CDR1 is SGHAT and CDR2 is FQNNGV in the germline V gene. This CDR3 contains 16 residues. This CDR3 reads CASRYTSGRWDNEQFF. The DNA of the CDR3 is TGTGCCAGCAGATATACTAGCGGGAGATGGGACAATGAGCAGTTCTTC.

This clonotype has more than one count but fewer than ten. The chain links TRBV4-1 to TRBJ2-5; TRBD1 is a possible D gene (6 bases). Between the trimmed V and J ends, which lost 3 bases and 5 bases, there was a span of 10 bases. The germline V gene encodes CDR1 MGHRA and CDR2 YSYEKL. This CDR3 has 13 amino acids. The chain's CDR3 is CASSQFRGETQYF. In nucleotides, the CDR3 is TGCGCCAGCAGCCAGTTCAGGGGCGAGACCCAGTACTTC.

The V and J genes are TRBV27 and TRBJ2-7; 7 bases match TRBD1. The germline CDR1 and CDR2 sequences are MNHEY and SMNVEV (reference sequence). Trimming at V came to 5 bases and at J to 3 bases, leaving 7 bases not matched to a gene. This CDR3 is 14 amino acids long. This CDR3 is CASSVRDSNYEQYF. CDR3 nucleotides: TGTGCCAGCAGTGTCCGGGACAGCAACTACGAGCAGTACTTC.

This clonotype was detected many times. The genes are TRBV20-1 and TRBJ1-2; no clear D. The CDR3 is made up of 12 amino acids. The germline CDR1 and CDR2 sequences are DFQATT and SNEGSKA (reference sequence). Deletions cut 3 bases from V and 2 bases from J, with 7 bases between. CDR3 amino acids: CSASRGNYGYTF. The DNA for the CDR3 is TGCAGTGCTAGTCGGGGAAACTATGGCTACACCTTC.

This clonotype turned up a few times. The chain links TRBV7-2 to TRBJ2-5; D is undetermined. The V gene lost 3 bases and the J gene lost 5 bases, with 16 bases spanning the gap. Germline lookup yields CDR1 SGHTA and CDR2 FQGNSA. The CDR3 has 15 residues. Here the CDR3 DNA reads TGTGCCAGCAGCTTCATCCGGGCGGCCCATGAGACCCAGTACTTC. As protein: CASSFIRAAHETQYF. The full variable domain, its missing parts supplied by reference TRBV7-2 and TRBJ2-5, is GAGVSQSPSNKVTEKGKDVELRCDPISGHTALYWYRQSLGQGLEFLIYFQGNSAPDKSGLPSDRFSAERTGGSVSTLTIQRTQQEDSAVYLCASSFIRAAHETQYFGPGTRLLVL.

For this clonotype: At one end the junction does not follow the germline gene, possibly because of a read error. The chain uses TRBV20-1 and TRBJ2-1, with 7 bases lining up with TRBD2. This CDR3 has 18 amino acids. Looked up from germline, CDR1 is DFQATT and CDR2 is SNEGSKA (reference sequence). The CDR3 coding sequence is TGCAGTGCTAGATACCTATCGGGAGTGGGGGAGGGGTACAATGAGCAGTCCTTC. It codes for CSARYLSGVGEGYNEQSF.

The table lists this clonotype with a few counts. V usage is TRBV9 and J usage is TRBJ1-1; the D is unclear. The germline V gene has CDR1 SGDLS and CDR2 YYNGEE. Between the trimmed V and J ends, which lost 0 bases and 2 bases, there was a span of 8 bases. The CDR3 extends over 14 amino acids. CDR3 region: CASSVVGTNTEAFF. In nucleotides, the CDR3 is TGTGCCAGCAGCGTAGTGGGAACCAACACTGAAGCTTTCTTT.

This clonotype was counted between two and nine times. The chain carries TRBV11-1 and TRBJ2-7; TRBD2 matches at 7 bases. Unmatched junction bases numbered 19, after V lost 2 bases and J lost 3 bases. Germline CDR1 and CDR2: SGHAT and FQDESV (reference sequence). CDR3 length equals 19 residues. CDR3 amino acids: CASSLNLKRGGTFHYEQYF. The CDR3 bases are TGTGCCAGCAGCTTAAATTTGAAGCGGGGCGGTACATTTCACTACGAGCAGTACTTC. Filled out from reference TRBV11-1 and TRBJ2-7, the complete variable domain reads EAEVAQSPRYKITEKSQAVAFWCDPISGHATLYWYRQILGQGPELLVQFQDESVVDDSQLPKDRFSAERLKGVDSTLKIQPAELGDSAMYLCASSLNLKRGGTFHYEQYFGPGTRLTVT.

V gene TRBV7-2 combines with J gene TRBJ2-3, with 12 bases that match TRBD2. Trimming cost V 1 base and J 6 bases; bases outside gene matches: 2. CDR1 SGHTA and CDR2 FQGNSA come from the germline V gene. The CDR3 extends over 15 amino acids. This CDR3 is CASSLVLAGGDTQYF. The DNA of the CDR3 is TGTGCCAGCAGCTTAGTTCTAGCGGGGGGGGATACGCAGTATTTT.

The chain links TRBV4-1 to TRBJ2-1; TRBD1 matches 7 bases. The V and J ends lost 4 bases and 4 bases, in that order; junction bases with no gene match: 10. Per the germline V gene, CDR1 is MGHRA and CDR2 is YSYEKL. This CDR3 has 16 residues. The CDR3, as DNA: TGCGCCAGCAGCCTACAGCCGGGACAGCTTTACAATGAGCAGTTCTTC. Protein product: CASSLQPGQLYNEQFF.

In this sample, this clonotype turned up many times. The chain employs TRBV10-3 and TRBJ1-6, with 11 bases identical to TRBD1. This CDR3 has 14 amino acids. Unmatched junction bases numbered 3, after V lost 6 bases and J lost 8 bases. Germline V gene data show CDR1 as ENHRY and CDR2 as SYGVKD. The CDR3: CAIRRDRGDSPLHF. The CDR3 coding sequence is TGTGCCATCAGGAGGGACAGGGGGGATTCACCCCTCCACTTT.

The CDR3 spells CASSHGLAQYF. CDR3 bases: TGTGCCAGCAGCCACGGACTGGCCCAGTACTTC. This rearrangement joins TRBV11-2 to TRBJ2-5, with D possibly matching TRBD2 (5 bases). V gave up 5 bases and J gave up 9 bases, with 10 bases separating them. From germline, CDR1 is SGHAT and CDR2 FQNNGV. This CDR3 region has 11 residues.

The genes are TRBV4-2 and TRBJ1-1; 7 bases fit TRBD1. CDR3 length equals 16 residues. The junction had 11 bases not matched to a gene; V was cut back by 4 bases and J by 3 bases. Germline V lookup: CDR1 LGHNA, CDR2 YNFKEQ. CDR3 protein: CASSPGGQQKHTEAFF. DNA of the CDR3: TGTGCCAGCAGCCCGGGGGGACAGCAAAAGCACACTGAAGCTTTCTTT.

CDR3 loop: CASSLEAIEQFF. CDR3 in DNA: TGCGCCAGCAGCTTGGAGGCGATTGAGCAGTTCTTC. V and J are TRBV5-1 and TRBJ2-1; D is ambiguous. This CDR3 has 12 amino acids. The germline CDR1 and CDR2 sequences are SGHRS and YFSETQ. Trimming took off 0 bases at V and 9 bases at J, with 7 bases between the two ends.

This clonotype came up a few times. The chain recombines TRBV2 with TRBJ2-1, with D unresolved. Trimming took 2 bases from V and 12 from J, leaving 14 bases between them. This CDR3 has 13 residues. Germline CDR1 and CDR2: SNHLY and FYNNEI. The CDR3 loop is CASSELTPSGQFF. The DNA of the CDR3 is TGTGCCAGCAGTGAACTGACCCCCTCGGGGCAGTTCTTC. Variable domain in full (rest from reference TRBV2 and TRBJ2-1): EPEVTQTPSHQVTQMGQEVILRCVPISNHLYFYWYRQILGQKVEFLVSFYNNEISEKSEIFDDQFSVERPDGSNFTLKIRSTKLEDSAMYFCASSELTPSGQFFGPGTRLTVL.